This T cell receptor (beta chain) emerged from a study of CD4 T cells in relation to SARS-CoV-2 and coronaviruses. CD4 enrichment then naive enrichment separated naive from memory CD4+ cells. Only in-frame clones appear in the TCRdb table, and some are missing; sequencing was by immunoSEQ multiplex PCR. This sample has tens of thousands of clones, with 77% found just once. Comments on this clone: Antigen unknown.

The V gene's germline CDR1 is LNHDA and CDR2 SQIVND (reference sequence). V shed 2 bases and J shed 4 bases, with 9 bases lying between them. The length of the CDR3 is 14 residues. This sequence was found in an adult with COVID-19. This rearrangement joins TRBV19 to TRBJ2-1; D not resolved. Sequenced sample: memory CD4+ T cells from PBMCs, cultured in vitro. Written as DNA, the CDR3 is TGTGCCAGTAGTATATGGAGCAGTTACAATGAGCAGTTCTTC. Amino acid sequence: CASSIWSSYNEQFF.